Presented here are 30 T cell receptor beta chains from one specimen sequenced in a study of shared clonotypes between healthy human individuals. Only in-frame clones appear in the TCRdb table, and some are missing; sequencing was by immunoSEQ multiplex PCR. The sample includes hundreds of thousands of clones, about 95% of them seen just once. Naive-designated CD8 cells lacked CD45RO, were positively enriched for CCR7, and omitted terminally differentiated effector memory CD45RA+ cells. What was sequenced was naive CD8+ T cells sorted from blood. The receptor set was obtained from a woman aged 30 to 39 in good health.

The chain uses TRBV28 and TRBJ1-6, with 10 nucleotides matching TRBD1. The CDR3 spans 12 residues. Germline CDR1 is MDHEN and CDR2 is SYDVKM. With 8 bases clipped from V and 14 bases from J, the junction kept 6 bases outside the gene matches. CDR3 amino acids: CASRDRGDSLHF. The CDR3 nucleotides read TGTGCCAGCCGGGACAGGGGAGATTCCCTCCACTTT.

The rearrangement joins TRBV13 to TRBJ2-7; a weak D match, TRBD2 (5 bases). Germline CDR1 PRHDT, CDR2 FYEKMQ (reference sequence). This CDR3 spans 14 amino acids. V was shortened by 4 bases and J by 7 bases, with 17 bases between the two germline ends. The CDR3 DNA is TGTGCCAGCAGCTCAGAGCGGAAATCGCGGGAGCAGTACTTC. It translates to CASSSERKSREQYF.

V gene TRBV21-1 combines with J gene TRBJ2-2; TRBD2, as called in the table, went unchecked against the DNA. TRBV21-1 is flagged as a pseudogene. The CDR3 extends over 20 amino acids. CDR3 DNA sequence: TGTGCCAGCATTCAAAGGGGGGGAGAGACTAGCGGGAGTGTCACCGGGGAGCTGTTTTTT. Protein: CASIQRGGETSGSVTGELFF.

This sequence joins TRBV7-9 and TRBJ2-1; 9 nucleotides align to TRBD2. Germline V lookup: CDR1 SEHNR, CDR2 FQNEAQ (reference sequence). The CDR3 has 15 residues. V dropped 4 bases and J dropped 7; count of bases not matched to a gene: 8. The DNA for the CDR3 is TGTGCCAGCAGCTCCGGCGGGAGGGCTTTTAATGAGCAGTTCTTC. Protein: CASSSGGRAFNEQFF.

This CDR3 is CASSLDRQDGYTF. The CDR3 DNA is TGTGCCAGCAGCTTAGACCGACAGGATGGCTACACCTTC. This rearrangement joins TRBV7-9 to TRBJ1-2; a possible D gene is TRBD1 (6 bases). The CDR3 runs to 13 residues. Trimming removed 1 base at V and 6 bases at J, with 9 bases between. CDR1 is SEHNR and CDR2 is FQNEAQ in the germline V gene (reference sequence).

This chain connects TRBV7-9 to TRBJ2-5; D uncertain. Deletions cut 1 base from V and 5 bases from J, with 5 bases between. This CDR3 spans 12 amino acids. Looked up from germline, CDR1 is SEHNR and CDR2 is FQNEAQ (reference sequence). The CDR3: CASSLDLETQYF. CDR3 nucleotides: TGTGCCAGCAGCTTAGACTTGGAGACCCAGTACTTC.

The genes are TRBV27 and TRBJ2-1; TRBD2 aligns across 10 bases. The J segment lost 7 bases and the V segment lost 2 bases, leaving 11 bases of the junction unmatched. The germline V gene encodes CDR1 MNHEY and CDR2 SMNVEV (reference sequence). CDR3 length equals 17 residues. In DNA form, the CDR3 reads TGTGCCAGCAGTTTAGGGCGCAGAGCGGGAGGGAATAATGAGCAGTTCTTC. Its protein product is CASSLGRRAGGNNEQFF.

The chain uses TRBV6-1 and TRBJ2-1; D call uncertain. Trimming pared 3 bases from V and 10 bases from J, leaving 16 bases between. The germline gives CDR1 MNHNS, CDR2 SASEGT. The CDR3 sequence is 14 residues long. The CDR3 coding sequence is TGTGCCAGCAGTGACCTAGACCCCGGGTCCGAGCAGTTCTTC. Translation gives CASSDLDPGSEQFF.

The chain recombines TRBV7-2 with TRBJ1-2; D gene uncertain. The CDR3 is 14 amino acids. From germline, CDR1 is SGHTA and CDR2 FQGNSA. Trimming took 2 bases from V and 8 from J, leaving 15 bases between them. CDR3 sequence reads: CASSLLQSSWGYTF. Here the CDR3 DNA reads TGTGCCAGCAGCTTACTACAGTCGTCTTGGGGCTACACCTTC.

The chain uses TRBV6-6 and TRBJ1-5, with TRBD1 as a possible D gene (5 bases). V lost 0 bases to trimming and J lost 12 bases, with 6 bases between them. Germline V gene data show CDR1 as MNHNY and CDR2 as SVGAGI (reference sequence). CDR3 size: 11 residues. This CDR3 reads CASSYSGLQHF. The CDR3 DNA reads as TGTGCCAGCAGTTACTCGGGGCTCCAGCATTTT.

This clone was picked up one time. This CDR3 is CASTTSGPSNEQFF. Here the CDR3 DNA reads TGTGCCAGCACCACTAGCGGGCCGAGCAATGAGCAGTTCTTC. V and J are TRBV6-6 and TRBJ2-1; TRBD2 agrees at 9 bases. Germline values: CDR1 MNHNY, CDR2 SVGAGI (reference sequence). With V trimmed by 7 bases and J by 6 bases, 7 bases remained unmatched. CDR3 size: 14 residues.

V gene TRBV5-1 combines with J gene TRBJ2-1; D is uncertain. The germline V gene encodes CDR1 SGHRS and CDR2 YFSETQ. The length of the CDR3 is 12 residues. V dropped 7 bases and J dropped 8 bases, with 13 bases sitting between them. The CDR3 loop reads CASSSYVYEQFF. The CDR3 DNA follows: TGCGCCAGCTCCTCCTATGTCTATGAGCAGTTCTTC.

This chain uses TRBV7-9 with TRBJ1-4; 10 bases match TRBD1. CDR1 and CDR2 (germline): SEHNR, FQNEAQ (reference sequence). The CDR3 has 15 amino acids. V trimming: 5 bases; J trimming: 8 bases; junction bases outside the gene matches: 8. The CDR3 nucleotides read TGTGCCAGCAGCCCCCGGGACAGGGGTTACGAAAAACTGTTTTTT. Protein: CASSPRDRGYEKLFF.

The CDR3: CASSAGGNYGYTF. Written as DNA, the CDR3 is TGCGCCAGCAGCGCAGGGGGTAACTATGGCTACACCTTC. The rearrangement joins TRBV4-1 to TRBJ1-2; TRBD1 agrees at 7 bases. The CDR3 runs 13 residues. Germline V gene data show CDR1 as MGHRA and CDR2 as YSYEKL. J was trimmed by 1 base and V by 5 bases; bases with no gene match: 1.

The V and J genes are TRBV7-9 and TRBJ2-3; D is uncertain. V was clipped by 0 bases and J by 6 bases, with 7 bases between them. The CDR3 length is 13 residues. Looked up from germline, CDR1 is SEHNR and CDR2 is FQNEAQ (reference sequence). CDR3 sequence reads: CASSLARSDTQYF. CDR3 sequence (DNA): TGTGCCAGCAGCTTAGCAAGGTCGGATACGCAGTATTTT.

The chain combines TRBV21-1 with TRBJ1-1; TRBD1, as called in the table, went unchecked against the DNA. TRBV21-1 is an annotated pseudogene. The CDR3 has 15 amino acids. CDR3 loop: CASSKGQEIRTEAFF. DNA of the CDR3: TGTGCCAGCAGCAAGGGACAGGAGATAAGGACTGAAGCTTTCTTT.

The CDR3 DNA follows: TGTGCCAGCAGCCCCTTCGGGATAGGGACTAGCGGGAGTTCGGATACGCAGTATTTT. It translates to CASSPFGIGTSGSSDTQYF. The J gene is TRBJ2-3, the V gene TRBV5-6; 14 bases are shared with TRBD2. The CDR3 spans 19 residues. The V gene's germline CDR1 is SGHDT and CDR2 YYEEEE. Unmatched junction bases numbered 16, after V lost 4 bases and J lost 6 bases. Full variable domain (remainder filled in from reference TRBV5-6 and TRBJ2-3): DAGVTQSPTHLIKTRGQQVTLRCSPKSGHDTVSWYQQALGQGPQFIFQYYEEEERQRGNFPDRFSGHQFPNYSSELNVNALLLGDSALYLCASSPFGIGTSGSSDTQYFGPGTRLTVL.

The rearrangement joins TRBV27 to TRBJ2-3, with 9 bases identical to TRBD2. This CDR3 comprises 15 residues. From germline, CDR1 is MNHEY and CDR2 SMNVEV (reference sequence). The junction had 4 bases not matched to a gene; V was cut back by 1 base and J by 5 bases. The CDR3 DNA follows: TGTGCCAGCAGTTTATTGGCGGGAGGGGGAGATACGCAGTATTTT. The encoded protein is CASSLLAGGGDTQYF.

This clone was picked up a small number of times. This chain uses TRBV6-5 with TRBJ1-1; possible D gene TRBD1, 6 bases. The CDR3 loop spans 12 amino acids. V was shortened by 2 bases and J by 6 bases, with 7 bases between the two germline ends. CDR1 is MNHEY and CDR2 is SVGAGI in the germline V gene. The CDR3 region has the DNA TGTGCCAGCAGTTACGCAGGGGCTGAAGCTTTCTTT. It translates to CASSYAGAEAFF.

The chain has TRBV11-1 and TRBJ2-5, with 9 nucleotides matching TRBD2. The junction had 6 bases not matched to a gene; V was cut back by 5 bases and J by 5 bases. Germline-derived CDR1 and CDR2 are SGHAT and FQDESV (reference sequence). This CDR3 is built from 14 residues. The CDR3: CASSDLAGSETQYF. CDR3 nucleotides: TGTGCCAGCAGCGACCTAGCGGGATCCGAGACCCAGTACTTC.

This CDR3 reads CASSPLFELYSYEQYF. In nucleotides, the CDR3 is TGTGCCAGCAGTCCCCTTTTTGAGTTATACTCCTACGAGCAGTACTTC. The J gene is TRBJ2-7, the V gene TRBV28, with D unresolved. The CDR3 is 16 amino acids. The V gene lost 5 bases and the J gene lost 0 bases, with 17 bases spanning the gap. Germline CDR1 MDHEN, CDR2 SYDVKM.

In this sample, this clone turned up once. The chain employs TRBV27 and TRBJ2-7, with TRBD2 as a possible D gene (6 bases). The CDR3 sequence is 14 residues long. The germline V gene has CDR1 MNHEY and CDR2 SMNVEV (reference sequence). V lost 8 bases, J lost 2 bases, and 16 bases lay in between. CDR3 residues: CASRSKRTTYEQYF. In nucleotides, the CDR3 is TGTGCCAGCCGGTCGAAGCGGACTACCTACGAGCAGTACTTC.

This chain links TRBV19 with TRBJ2-5; the match to TRBD1 covers 8 bases. Germline loops: CDR1 LNHDA, CDR2 SQIVND (reference sequence). The CDR3 totals 17 residues. J was trimmed by 7 bases and V by 5 bases; bases with no gene match: 18. The DNA for the CDR3 is TGTGCCAGTAGTGGACAGGGAAAGATCGGTTCGGGGGCGACCCAGTACTTC. It codes for CASSGQGKIGSGATQYF.

V is TRBV6-1 and J is TRBJ2-6; a possible D gene is TRBD1 (5 bases). Deletions cut 8 bases from V and 1 base from J, with 18 bases between. Germline CDR1 is MNHNS and CDR2 is SASEGT. The CDR3 consists of 17 residues. The CDR3 region is CASGAARELSGANVLTF. The CDR3 DNA follows: TGTGCCAGCGGTGCAGCCAGGGAATTGTCTGGGGCCAACGTCCTGACTTTC.

The chain employs TRBV21-1 and TRBJ2-7; TRBD1, as called in the table, went unchecked against the DNA. TRBV21-1 is given as a pseudogene. The CDR3 has 17 amino acids. This chain's CDR3 is CASSTPLLINRGHEQYF. CDR3 nucleotides: TGTGCCAGCAGCACCCCACTTCTTATTAACAGGGGCCACGAGCAGTACTTC.

This rearrangement joins TRBV6-5 to TRBJ1-1; weak D call: TRBD1 (6 bases). The germline V and J ends were trimmed by 5 bases and 10 bases, with 14 bases remaining between them. The CDR3 totals 12 residues. CDR1 is MNHEY, CDR2 SVGAGI, per germline. CDR3 sequence reads: CASSPTGASAFF. The DNA for the CDR3 is TGTGCCAGCAGTCCCACGGGGGCGTCAGCTTTCTTT.

The chain recombines TRBV19 with TRBJ2-7; D gene uncertain. Per the germline V gene, CDR1 is LNHDA and CDR2 is SQIVND (reference sequence). V was cut by 0 bases and J by 5 bases, with 8 bases left in between. This CDR3 is built from 13 residues. Written as DNA, the CDR3 is TGTGCCAGTAGTATAGATTTGGGCAACGAGCAGTACTTC. Its translation: CASSIDLGNEQYF.

The chain employs TRBV9 and TRBJ2-1; 10 positions match TRBD2. Per the germline V gene, CDR1 is SGDLS and CDR2 is YYNGEE. The CDR3 consists of 16 residues. V trimming: 0 bases; J trimming: 4 bases; junction bases outside the gene matches: 4. The CDR3 coding sequence is TGTGCCAGCAGCGTAGGTGGACTAGCGGTGTACAATGAGCAGTTCTTC. Its translation is CASSVGGLAVYNEQFF.

This sequence joins TRBV7-9 and TRBJ2-7; 12 bases agree with TRBD2. The CDR3 has 17 amino acids. V shed 2 bases, J shed 5 bases, and the junction held 10 bases outside the gene matches. CDR1 and CDR2 from the germline V gene are SEHNR and FQNEAQ (reference sequence). CDR3 in DNA: TGTGCCAGCAGCTTAATTAGCCGACTAGCGGGAGTTCACGAGCAGTACTTC. Protein: CASSLISRLAGVHEQYF.

The genes are TRBV6-4 and TRBJ1-5, with 8 bases matching TRBD1. The CDR3 sequence is 16 residues long. V dropped 6 bases and J dropped 7; count of bases not matched to a gene: 14. Germline V gives CDR1 MRHNA, CDR2 SNTAGT. This CDR3 reads CASSRQGQAKVQPQHF. The CDR3 DNA is TGTGCCAGCAGCCGCCAGGGACAGGCTAAGGTGCAGCCCCAGCATTTT.